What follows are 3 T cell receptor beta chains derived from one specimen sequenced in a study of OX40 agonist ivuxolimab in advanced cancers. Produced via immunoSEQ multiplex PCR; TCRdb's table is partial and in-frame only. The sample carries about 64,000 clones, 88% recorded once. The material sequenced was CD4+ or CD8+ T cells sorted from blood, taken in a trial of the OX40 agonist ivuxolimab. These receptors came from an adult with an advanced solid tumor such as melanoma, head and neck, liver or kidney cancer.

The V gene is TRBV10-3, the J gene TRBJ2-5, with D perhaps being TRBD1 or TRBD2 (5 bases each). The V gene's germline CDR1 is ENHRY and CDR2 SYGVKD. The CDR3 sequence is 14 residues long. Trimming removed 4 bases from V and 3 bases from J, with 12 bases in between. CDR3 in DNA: TGTGCCATCAGTGGCGGGCAGGGAGAAGAGACCCAGTACTTC. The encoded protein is CAISGGQGEETQYF.

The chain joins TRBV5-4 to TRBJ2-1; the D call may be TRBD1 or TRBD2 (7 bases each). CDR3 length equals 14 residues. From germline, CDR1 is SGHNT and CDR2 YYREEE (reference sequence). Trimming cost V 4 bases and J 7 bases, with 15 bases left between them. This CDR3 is CASSPGGRGNEQFF. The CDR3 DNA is TGTGCCAGCAGCCCAGGGGGGAGGGGTAATGAGCAGTTCTTC.

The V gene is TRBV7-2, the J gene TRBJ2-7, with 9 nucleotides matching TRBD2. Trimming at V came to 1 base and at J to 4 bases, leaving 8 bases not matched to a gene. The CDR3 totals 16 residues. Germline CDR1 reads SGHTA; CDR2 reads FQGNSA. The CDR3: CASSLGAREGRYEQYF. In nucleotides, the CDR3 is TGTGCCAGCAGCTTAGGAGCGCGGGAGGGCCGATACGAGCAGTACTTC.